The clone carrying this T cell receptor (beta chain) has just one count. These data originate in a study of PD-L1 blockade in urothelial cancer. Study context: In the patient group, most of the roughly 30 were males with bladder-origin urothelial cancer. Blood was subjected to analysis at 3 weeks (second dose) and 6 weeks following treatment start.

This CDR3 contains 15 residues. V lost 5 bases to trimming and J lost 3 bases, with 16 bases between them. Looked up from germline, CDR1 is SGHNT and CDR2 is YENEEA. Clones were read by immunoSEQ multiplex PCR, and TCRdb kept only the in-frame ones, dropping some. The table records tens of thousands of clones, more than 80% of them present only once. Time point of the sample: peripheral blood 6 weeks after treatment start. The chain uses TRBV11-3 and TRBJ2-5; possible D gene TRBD1, 6 bases. This specimen was PBMCs, taken around atezolizumab (anti-PD-L1) treatment. This TCR was recovered from a man between 65 and 85 years old with urothelial cancer. CDR3 sequence reads: CASSPQWGLKETQYF. The CDR3 DNA is TGTGCCAGCAGCCCCCAGTGGGGGCTCAAAGAGACCCAGTACTTC.